The 29 T cell receptor beta chains below were found in one sample sequenced in a study of radiation and T cells in renal cell carcinoma. Time point meaning: blood 4 weeks post-SBRT, at nephrectomy. Treatment noted: 15 Gy SBRT to primary tumor, nephrectomy 4 weeks later. Only in-frame clones appear in the TCRdb table, and some are missing; sequencing was by immunoSEQ multiplex PCR. The repertoire holds 140,000 or so clones, with 65% to 90% as singletons. Source: blood, taken from a patient whose treatment included radiotherapy and nephrectomy. The receptor set was obtained from a woman aged 50 to 60 with renal cell carcinoma.

The genes are TRBV28 and TRBJ1-2, with no clear D. Trimming left V 3 bases short and J 7 bases short, with 6 bases between. CDR1 and CDR2 from the germline V gene are MDHEN and SYDVKM. The CDR3 is made up of 11 amino acids. CDR3 residues: CASSFPGGYTF. CDR3 nucleotide sequence: TGTGCCAGCAGTTTTCCCGGTGGCTACACCTTC.

The chain employs TRBV6-6 and TRBJ1-3; the D gene is possibly TRBD1 (6 bases). The CDR3 extends over 12 amino acids. V was trimmed by 8 bases and J by 6 bases, leaving 11 bases between them. From germline, CDR1 is MNHNY and CDR2 SVGAGI (reference sequence). CDR3 DNA sequence: TGTGCCAGCGGGGGGGGGCAAAACACCATATATTTT. It encodes CASGGGQNTIYF.

The V and J genes are TRBV7-8 and TRBJ1-2; tentative D call: TRBD1 (5 bases). The CDR3 length is 15 residues. Germline CDR1 SGHVS, CDR2 FQNEAQ. V dropped 5 bases and J dropped 4 bases, with 17 bases sitting between them. The CDR3 spells CASSRGVGEGYGYTF. The CDR3, as DNA: TGTGCCAGCAGCCGAGGGGTAGGGGAGGGCTATGGCTACACCTTC.

The CDR3, as DNA: TGTGCCAGCAGCTTAGGGGGGACTAGGGGCGCAGATACGCAGTATTTT. Its translation is CASSLGGTRGADTQYF. The rearrangement uses TRBV7-3 and TRBJ2-3; 8 nucleotides agree with TRBD2. Germline lookup yields CDR1 SGHTA and CDR2 FQGTGA. V trimming: 2 bases; J trimming: 4 bases; junction bases outside the gene matches: 8. The CDR3 loop spans 16 amino acids.

In DNA, the CDR3 is TGTGCCAGTACCAGGGAACCTTGGGAGCAGTACTTC. As protein: CASTREPWEQYF. This chain uses TRBV6-6 with TRBJ2-7; a weak D match, TRBD1 (5 bases). The V and J ends lost 9 bases and 7 bases respectively, with 16 bases between them. Germline CDR1 and CDR2: MNHNY and SVGAGI (reference sequence). The CDR3 runs to 12 residues.

The J gene is TRBJ1-5, the V gene TRBV19; 9 nucleotides align to TRBD1. Trimming took 4 bases from V and 3 from J; bases not matched to a gene: 10. The CDR3 length is 17 residues. Germline V gene data show CDR1 as LNHDA and CDR2 as SQIVND (reference sequence). The CDR3 loop is CASSREGQGYYNQPQHF. The CDR3 bases are TGTGCCAGTAGTAGGGAGGGACAGGGATATTACAATCAGCCCCAGCATTTT.

Only one count was recorded for this clone. The chain is built from TRBV28 and TRBJ1-1; D uncertain. This CDR3 spans 13 amino acids. V shed 3 bases and J shed 4 bases, with 9 bases lying between them. Germline CDR1 MDHEN, CDR2 SYDVKM. The CDR3 nucleotides are TGTGCCAGCAGTTTGGACTGGAGCACTGAAGCTTTCTTT. It specifies CASSLDWSTEAFF.

The V and J genes are TRBV25-1 and TRBJ1-1; 7 nucleotides match TRBD1. The ends lost 6 bases at V and 0 bases at J; junction bases unmatched: 7. The CDR3 spans 15 residues. Germline CDR1 is MGHDK and CDR2 is SYGVNS. In DNA, the CDR3 is TGTGCCAGCAGACCGACAGGGCTAATGAACACTGAAGCTTTCTTT. Protein sequence: CASRPTGLMNTEAFF.

V usage is TRBV7-2 and J usage is TRBJ2-1; 12 nucleotides align to TRBD2. CDR3 length: 16 residues. From germline, CDR1 is SGHTA and CDR2 FQGNSA. With V trimmed by 5 bases and J by 10 bases, 12 bases remained unmatched. The CDR3 region is CASSPPSGGALKEQFF. The DNA of the CDR3 is TGTGCCAGCAGCCCCCCTAGCGGGGGGGCCTTAAAGGAGCAGTTCTTC.

This clone was detected once. This sequence joins TRBV27 and TRBJ2-3; 8 bases map to TRBD2. The V gene's germline CDR1 is MNHEY and CDR2 SMNVEV (reference sequence). Germline trimming cut 6 bases from V and 6 bases from J; bases unmatched to any gene: 11. The CDR3 runs to 15 residues. The CDR3 loop is CASSPRWREVDTQYF. The CDR3 DNA reads TGTGCCAGCAGCCCACGGTGGCGGGAGGTGGATACGCAGTATTTT.

The chain joins TRBV7-2 to TRBJ2-1, with TRBD1 matching 8 bases. This CDR3 has 14 residues. Germline trimming cut 1 base from V and 7 bases from J; bases unmatched to any gene: 3. The germline CDR1 and CDR2 sequences are SGHTA and FQGNSA. The chain's CDR3 is CASSLVRGRNEQFF. The CDR3 DNA reads TGTGCCAGCAGCTTAGTCAGGGGGCGTAATGAGCAGTTCTTC. Full variable domain (outside the CDR3, taken from reference TRBV7-2 and TRBJ2-1): GAGVSQSPSNKVTEKGKDVELRCDPISGHTALYWYRQSLGQGLEFLIYFQGNSAPDKSGLPSDRFSAERTGGSVSTLTIQRTQQEDSAVYLCASSLVRGRNEQFFGPGTRLTVL.

The chain carries TRBV21-1 and TRBJ1-2. TRBV21-1 is marked as a pseudogene. The CDR3 runs 12 residues. Written as DNA, the CDR3 is TGTGCCAGCTTTGGGGATGAGGATGGCTACACCTTC. It translates to CASFGDEDGYTF.

The chain links TRBV10-3 to TRBJ2-4; 8 bases are a match to TRBD1. Germline loops: CDR1 ENHRY, CDR2 SYGVKD. The junction had 9 bases not matched to a gene; V was cut back by 6 bases and J by 5 bases. This CDR3 is built from 15 residues. The CDR3 region has the DNA TGTGCCATCAGCCCCGTGTCAGGGGGCCAAAACATTCAGTACTTC. This translates into CAISPVSGGQNIQYF.

The chain recombines TRBV7-2 with TRBJ2-7; TRBD2 matches 10 bases. V was pared by 6 bases and J by 2 bases, with 10 bases of the junction left unmatched. Germline CDR1 and CDR2: SGHTA and FQGNSA. The CDR3 has 16 amino acids. The CDR3: CASRLLAGVGTYEQYF. In DNA, the CDR3 is TGTGCCAGCAGGCTGCTAGCGGGAGTAGGAACCTACGAGCAGTACTTC.

The chain joins TRBV6-6 to TRBJ1-2; perhaps TRBD1 as D (5 bases). CDR3 size: 12 residues. Germline V gene data show CDR1 as MNHNY and CDR2 as SVGAGI (reference sequence). Trimming cost V 5 bases and J 8 bases, with 12 bases left between them. In DNA form, the CDR3 reads TGTGCCAGCAGTAGATCCAGGGAGGGCTACACCTTC. As protein: CASSRSREGYTF.

The CDR3, as DNA: TGTGCCAGCAGTGACCCCATAGGGTCGGGGGTAGGAAACACCATATATTTT. Its protein is CASSDPIGSGVGNTIYF. The chain recombines TRBV25-1 with TRBJ1-3; tentative D call: TRBD1 (5 bases). The length of the CDR3 is 17 residues. V lost 3 bases to trimming and J lost 4 bases, with 19 bases between them. Looked up from germline, CDR1 is MGHDK and CDR2 is SYGVNS.

This chain links TRBV6-5 with TRBJ2-1; D is perhaps TRBD1 (6 bases). This CDR3 has 14 residues. Germline V CDR1 and CDR2: MNHEY, SVGAGI. The V and J ends lost 6 bases and 8 bases respectively, with 17 bases between them. The CDR3 loop reads CASRPRQVRHEQFF. CDR3 bases: TGTGCCAGCAGACCTCGACAGGTTAGGCATGAGCAGTTCTTC.

V usage is TRBV2 and J usage is TRBJ2-1; 9 nucleotides line up with TRBD2. The CDR3 loop spans 15 amino acids. Losses at the gene ends were 2 bases for V and 6 bases for J; bases not matched to a gene: 5. From germline, CDR1 is SNHLY and CDR2 FYNNEI. CDR3 sequence reads: CASSELAGMGNEQFF. In DNA form, the CDR3 reads TGTGCCAGCAGTGAACTAGCGGGAATGGGCAATGAGCAGTTCTTC.

This rearrangement joins TRBV7-2 to TRBJ2-7, with TRBD1 matching 8 bases. This CDR3 has 13 residues. Germline assignment: CDR1 SGHTA and CDR2 FQGNSA. V gave up 3 bases and J gave up 6 bases; unmatched junction bases: 4. CDR3 protein: CASSLDREREQYF. The CDR3, as DNA: TGTGCCAGCAGCTTGGACAGGGAACGCGAGCAGTACTTC.

The rearrangement links TRBV28 to TRBJ1-2, with a weak D call TRBD1 (6 bases). The CDR3 has 12 residues. From germline, CDR1 is MDHEN and CDR2 SYDVKM. Trimming cost V 6 bases and J 5 bases, with 10 bases left between them. The CDR3 coding sequence is TGTGCCAGCAGCCTTACAGGGTATGGCTACACCTTC. Protein sequence: CASSLTGYGYTF.

This chain joins TRBV18 and TRBJ1-1, with a tentative D call TRBD1 (5 bases). Germline V gene lookup returns CDR1 KGHSH and CDR2 LQKENI. Trimming took off 2 bases at V and 2 bases at J, with 15 bases between the two ends. This CDR3 is built from 16 residues. The CDR3 spells CASSPSRTGSNTEAFF. The CDR3 DNA is TGTGCCAGCTCACCATCCCGAACAGGATCAAACACTGAAGCTTTCTTT.

This clone was counted a few times. The chain has TRBV5-1 and TRBJ1-1; perhaps TRBD1 as D (6 bases). This CDR3 region has 15 residues. CDR1 is SGHRS, CDR2 YFSETQ, per germline. Trimming cost V 6 bases and J 1 base, with 16 bases left between them. The CDR3 here is CASKPRQGSNTEAFF. The CDR3 DNA reads TGCGCCAGCAAACCACGTCAGGGGTCGAACACTGAAGCTTTCTTT.

The chain recombines TRBV4-3 with TRBJ1-3; possible D gene TRBD1, 6 bases. The CDR3 runs to 16 residues. The V end lost 1 base, the J end lost 4 bases, and 14 bases lay between the germline ends. Germline V gene lookup returns CDR1 LGHNA and CDR2 YSLEER. The CDR3 here is CASSQVLQGYGNTIYF. DNA of the CDR3: TGCGCCAGCAGCCAAGTCCTCCAGGGGTACGGAAACACCATATATTTT.

The chain has TRBV5-1 and TRBJ1-2; no reliable D call. This CDR3 has 12 amino acids. Looked up from germline, CDR1 is SGHRS and CDR2 is YFSETQ. V shed 3 bases and J shed 5 bases, with 8 bases lying between them. CDR3 sequence (DNA): TGCGCCAGCAGCTCTACAGAATATGGCTACACCTTC. It specifies CASSSTEYGYTF.

The chain is built from TRBV28 and TRBJ2-6, with D unclear. Germline V gene lookup returns CDR1 MDHEN and CDR2 SYDVKM. Trimming left V 2 bases short and J 13 bases short, with 24 bases between. The CDR3 consists of 17 residues. The DNA of the CDR3 is TGTGCCAGCAGTTTAAGGGCCCCCCGACTGAAACATGGGGTCCTGACTTTC. Translating gives CASSLRAPRLKHGVLTF.

The chain is built from TRBV19 and TRBJ2-2, with 8 positions matching TRBD1. J gave up 5 bases and V 5 bases, and 10 bases lay outside the gene matches. The germline V gene has CDR1 LNHDA and CDR2 SQIVND (reference sequence). The CDR3 loop spans 16 amino acids. The CDR3 DNA sequence: TGTGCCAGTAGTGTATTGACAGGGGTAGGGACCGGGGAGCTGTTTTTT. It is translated as CASSVLTGVGTGELFF.

The gene calls are TRBV7-2 and TRBJ1-5; D possibly corresponds to TRBD1 (5 bases). Trimming took 5 bases from V and 3 from J, leaving 11 bases between them. The CDR3 loop spans 14 amino acids. Germline CDR1 SGHTA, CDR2 FQGNSA. Here the CDR3 DNA reads TGTGCCAGCAGCGCGGCGGGGGACAATCAGCCCCAGCATTTT. As protein: CASSAAGDNQPQHF.

The chain uses TRBV6-4 and TRBJ2-3; no definite D call. This CDR3 comprises 13 residues. Trimming left V 0 bases short and J 3 bases short, with 4 bases between. Per germline, CDR1 MRHNA and CDR2 SNTAGT. CDR3 nucleotides: TGTGCCAGCAGTGACTCCCGTACAGATACGCAGTATTTT. Translating gives CASSDSRTDTQYF.

A few counts support this clone. The V call is TRBV6-1, the J call TRBJ1-4; a weak D match, TRBD1 (6 bases). Germline V gene sequence: CDR1 MNHNS, CDR2 SASEGT. The V end lost 2 bases, the J end lost 7 bases, and 14 bases lay between the germline ends. The CDR3 spans 15 residues. This chain's CDR3 is CASSETQGRGEKLFF. As DNA, the CDR3 is TGTGCCAGCAGTGAAACCCAGGGGCGGGGTGAAAAACTGTTTTTT.